These T cell receptor beta chains were read from a single sample in a study of control samples from healthy donors and cancer patients. TCRdb's table, derived via immunoSEQ multiplex PCR, lists solely in-frame clones and lacks some. The table records under 20,000 clones, around 84% of them present only once. Sequenced: PBMCs. The receptors come from a woman in her 70s with colorectal cancer. CDR3s include the opening cysteine and the closing phenylalanine or tryptophan. D genes are given only for firm matches. Clone size is given for some rows only: seen once, a few or many times, or a class if the clone is expanded.

j_call: TRBJ2-7
v_call: TRBV5-6
cdr3_length: 17
clone_size: NA
d_call: NA
cdr3_nt: TGTGCCAGCAGCTTTAACCCCGGGACCACCAGAACCTACGAGCAGTACTTC
cdr3_aa: CASSFNPGTTRTYEQYF

j_call: TRBJ2-5
v_call: TRBV5-1
cdr3_length: 14
clone_size: NA
d_call: NA
cdr3_nt: TGCGCCAGCCAGGGGTATCGACAGGAAGAGACCCAGTACTTC
cdr3_aa: CASQGYRQEETQYF

j_call: TRBJ1-4
v_call: TRBV7-8
cdr3_length: 16
clone_size: NA
d_call: NA
cdr3_nt: TGTGCCAGCAGCCCGACGCGGGGTTCCTTTAATGAAAAACTGTTTTTT
cdr3_aa: CASSPTRGSFNEKLFF

j_call: TRBJ1-1
v_call: TRBV19
cdr3_length: 14
clone_size: NA
d_call: TRBD1
cdr3_nt: TGTGCCAGTAGTATCGCGGCAGGGGGCACTGAAGCTTTCTTT
cdr3_aa: CASSIAAGGTEAFF

j_call: TRBJ1-5
v_call: TRBV19
cdr3_length: 15
clone_size: NA
d_call: NA
cdr3_nt: TGTGCCAGTAGTATATACGGGGGGGCAGGACAGCCCCAGCATTTT
cdr3_aa: CASSIYGGAGQPQHF

j_call: TRBJ2-3
v_call: TRBV13
cdr3_length: 14
clone_size: NA
d_call: NA
cdr3_nt: TGTGCCAGCAGCCCCGCTAGTGTAGTAGATACGCAGTATTTT
cdr3_aa: CASSPASVVDTQYF

j_call: TRBJ1-1
v_call: TRBV4-2
cdr3_length: 14
clone_size: NA
d_call: NA
cdr3_nt: TGTGCCAGCGGCCAAGCGACAGAGAACACTGAAGCTTTCTTT
cdr3_aa: CASGQATENTEAFF

j_call: TRBJ1-2
v_call: TRBV19
cdr3_length: 15
clone_size: NA
d_call: NA
cdr3_nt: TGTGCCACCAGAGACGGATCAGGAAAGGACTATGGCTACACCTTC
cdr3_aa: CATRDGSGKDYGYTF

j_call: TRBJ2-1
v_call: TRBV11-1
cdr3_length: 16
clone_size: NA
d_call: TRBD1
cdr3_nt: TGTGCCAGCAGCCCGAGGACAGGGGGGATACACAATGAGCAGTTCTTC
cdr3_aa: CASSPRTGGIHNEQFF

j_call: TRBJ1-1
v_call: TRBV29-1
cdr3_length: 13
clone_size: NA
d_call: TRBD1
cdr3_nt: TGCAGCGTCCAAAGGGGGACAGGGGACCAAGCTTTCTTT
cdr3_aa: CSVQRGTGDQAFF

j_call: TRBJ1-5
v_call: TRBV7-9
cdr3_length: 15
clone_size: once
d_call: TRBD1
cdr3_nt: TGTGCCAGCAGCTTAGCGACAGGGGTGGGACAGCCCCAGCATTTT
cdr3_aa: CASSLATGVGQPQHF

j_call: TRBJ1-4
v_call: TRBV9
cdr3_length: 15
clone_size: NA
d_call: NA
cdr3_nt: TGTGCCAGCAGCGTAACAGGGAGTAGGAATGAAAAACTGTTTTTT
cdr3_aa: CASSVTGSRNEKLFF

j_call: TRBJ1-2
v_call: TRBV4-2
cdr3_length: 13
clone_size: NA
d_call: NA
cdr3_nt: TGTGCCAGCAGCCACCCGGGAGGAGGGGGCTACACCTTC
cdr3_aa: CASSHPGGGGYTF

j_call: TRBJ1-1
v_call: TRBV7-3
cdr3_length: 14
clone_size: NA
d_call: NA
cdr3_nt: TGTGCCAGCAGCGCTGGGCTTTCTGACACTGAAGCTTTCTTT
cdr3_aa: CASSAGLSDTEAFF